The 3 T cell receptor beta chains below come from one sample, sequenced in a study of blood T cell repertoires in COVID-19. Some clones are missing from TCRdb's copy, which holds only in-frame ones; the method was immunoSEQ multiplex PCR. The sample holds more than 95,000 clones, 75% to 90% seen once. The sequenced sample consisted of peripheral blood. The receptor set was obtained from a human donor in a cohort sampled during active or convalescent COVID-19.

The V gene is TRBV10-1, the J gene TRBJ2-3; D gene uncertain. The CDR3 is 13 residues long. Per germline, CDR1 WNHNN and CDR2 SYGVQD (reference sequence). Trimming left V 2 bases short and J 4 bases short, with 7 bases between. The CDR3 nucleotides are TGCGCCAGCAGTGAGCTACGGGCAGATACGCAGTATTTT. As protein: CASSELRADTQYF.

The chain has TRBV12-3 or TRBV12-4 and TRBJ2-2, with D maybe TRBD2 (5 bases). The CDR3 spans 12 residues. The V end lost 5 bases, the J end lost 6 bases, and 7 bases lay between the germline ends. The CDR3 DNA follows: TGTGCCAGCAGTCACGGGGCCGGGGAGCTGTTTTTT. This sequence encodes CASSHGAGELFF.

The chain joins TRBV5-6 to TRBJ2-7, with 7 bases that match TRBD1. Germline CDR1 SGHDT, CDR2 YYEEEE. CDR3 length: 16 residues. J was trimmed by 3 bases and V by 0 bases; bases with no gene match: 9. The CDR3 protein is CASSLDPTGAVYEQYF. In nucleotides, the CDR3 is TGTGCCAGCAGCTTGGATCCAACAGGGGCGGTCTACGAGCAGTACTTC.